This T cell receptor (beta chain) came from a study of T cell repertoires in ileal Crohn's disease (dated by TCRdb to about 2019). Study-wide context: Median disease duration was roughly 8.2 years, and 35% of patients were identified as active smokers at the time of surgery. Every patient underwent surgery because of a complication, which was stricturing disease in around 61% and penetrating disease in around 39%. About half of the patients received postoperative therapy: about a dozen received thiopurines and over 15 received anti-TNF agents. M0 samples were biopsies from the inflamed portion of the ileum in the surgical resection specimen. For commercial TCRB immunosequencing, 400 to 550 nanograms of biopsy DNA were submitted for each sample. TCR repertoire analysis was performed in about 59 Crohn's disease patients drawn from a prospective multicentre cohort. Running in parallel with the study was a multicentre cohort set up to find predictors of early endoscopic recurrence following ileocolonic resection. A Rutgeerts score higher than i0 was the definition used for endoscopic postoperative recurrence. A total of 171 mucosal samples from 60 or so patients were sequenced, collected from several sites on the surgical specimen as well as at postoperative endoscopy. The investigation overall reported the following: Only a subgroup of patients, of unstated size, had their mucosal CD4 and CD8 T cells sorted and sequenced. Compared with non-smokers, patients who were active smokers at surgery showed a significantly higher proportion of clonal expansions (roughly 26% vs 20%, p=0.02). Compared with CD4 T cells, sorted CD8 T cells contained more high-frequency clones, which suggests that the mucosal expansions were mostly CD8. Endoscopic recurrence was found to be associated with higher high-frequency clone percentages at surgery, and recurrence was observed in all patients with clonality above 26.8% (18/57).

Library method: the immunoSEQ multiplex PCR assay. Adaptive Biotechnology amplified the CDR3 regions from genomic DNA with a two-step multiplex PCR designed to control amplification bias. Primers covering every V and J gene segment were used in the first PCR, while barcodes and Illumina adapters were added in the second PCR. An Illumina instrument was used to sequence the CDR3 libraries. As for how the authors treated the data: The analysis used both the pipelines supplied by the vendor and custom analysis of the raw data in R/Bioconductor with R version 3.3.0. Clonality, which ranges from 0 to 1, was calculated as the inverse of the normalised Shannon entropy across all productive clones. High-frequency clones were defined as the repertoire share of the top 100 clones, retaining only clones passing a 95% confidence test. Repertoire diversity was measured with the Simpson index, and overlap between samples was measured with the Morisita-Horn index. Imported from immuneACCESS, the table was reduced by TCRdb to in-frame sequences with V and J called. These copies leave out some clones; in studies compared against another copy, an unresolved V gene accounts for under half, and the cause of the remainder is not known. That table supplies the V and J calls and clone size; D and trimming were determined from the DNA. This sample has about 16,000 clones in its table, and under 95% of those were observed once. The ten largest clones capture 6.5% to 7.5% of the sample.

Interpreted using the paper, the time point label stands for: inflamed ileum from the surgical specimen. Eligible patients were adults with ileal or ileocolonic Crohn's disease who had an indication for ileocolonic resection. Whole ileal mucosal biopsies were kept frozen at -80 degrees C prior to DNA extraction. Genomic DNA was isolated from frozen whole biopsies using a TRizol-based method, and the DNA was quantified with a NanoDrop 2000 spectrophotometer. V is pruned by 7 bases and J by 6 bases, leaving 5 bases of the junction without a gene match. From its cysteine to its phenylalanine, the CDR3 spans 12 amino acids. The entry retains the CDR3 DNA only, 36 bases that are in frame from base 1. The germline V gene supplies CDR1 MNHNS and CDR2 SASEGT. A remark on this clone: There is no known antigen for this receptor. No much larger clone is present one base from it, and per-base qualities are unavailable.

The sample comprised ileal tissue. The chain links TRBV6-1 with TRBJ1-1, with TRBD1 identical over 7 junction bases. The sequence was collected from an adult with Crohn's disease. The DNA sequence is given as TGTGCCAGCACCGACAGGGTAGCTGAAGCTTTCTTT. This encodes CASTDRVAEAFF.